This TCR beta chain came from a study of T cell responses to AZD1222 COVID-19 vaccine. About the research overall: Pooling was applied to second doses at about 4 or about 12 weeks.

About this clone itself: Its target is unknown.

Clones were read by immunoSEQ multiplex PCR, and TCRdb kept only the in-frame ones, dropping some. Of around 160,000 clones detected, about 92% appear once; the ten largest clones hold less than 2%. Findings and limits, study-wide: A rise in Spike-specific TCR breadth and depth followed two AZD1222 doses. Most donors were white British, females outnumbered males, and clonal diversity was possibly underestimated.

The V end lost 0 bases, the J end lost 0 bases, and 14 bases lay between the germline ends. This CDR3 comprises 17 residues. In germline, CDR1 is SGHDT, CDR2 YYEEEE. This TCR was recovered from an adult in good health. The V call is TRBV5-6, the J call TRBJ2-3; possibly TRBD2 for D (6 bases). The sequencing used peripheral blood, collected on day 0 of AZD1222 vaccination. The CDR3 DNA is TGTGCCAGCAGCTTGGCTCGGGACTTCCCTAGCACAGATACGCAGTATTTT. Translated, it gives CASSLARDFPSTDTQYF.